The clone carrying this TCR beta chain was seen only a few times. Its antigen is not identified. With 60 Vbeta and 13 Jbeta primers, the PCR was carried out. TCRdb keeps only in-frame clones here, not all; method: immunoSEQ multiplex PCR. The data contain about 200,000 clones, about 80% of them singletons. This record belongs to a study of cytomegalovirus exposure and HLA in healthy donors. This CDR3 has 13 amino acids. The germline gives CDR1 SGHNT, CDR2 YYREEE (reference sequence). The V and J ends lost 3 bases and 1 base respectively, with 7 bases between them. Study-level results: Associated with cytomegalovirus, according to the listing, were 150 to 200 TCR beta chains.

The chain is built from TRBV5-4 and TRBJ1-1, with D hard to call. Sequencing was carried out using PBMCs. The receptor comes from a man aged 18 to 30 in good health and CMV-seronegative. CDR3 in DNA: TGTGCCAGCAGCTGGGAGGGGAACACTGAAGCTTTCTTT. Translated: CASSWEGNTEAFF.